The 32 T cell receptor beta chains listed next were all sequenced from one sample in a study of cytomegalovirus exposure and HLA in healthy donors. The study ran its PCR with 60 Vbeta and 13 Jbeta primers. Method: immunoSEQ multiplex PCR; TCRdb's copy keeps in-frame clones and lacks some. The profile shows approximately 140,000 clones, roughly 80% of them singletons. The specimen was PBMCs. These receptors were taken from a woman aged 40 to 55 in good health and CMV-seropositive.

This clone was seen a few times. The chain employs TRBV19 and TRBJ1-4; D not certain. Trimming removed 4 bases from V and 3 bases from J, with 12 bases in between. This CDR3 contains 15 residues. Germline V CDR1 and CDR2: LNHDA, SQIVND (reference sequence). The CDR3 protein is CASSRREAPNEKLFF. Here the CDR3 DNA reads TGTGCCAGTAGTAGGAGAGAGGCGCCTAATGAAAAACTGTTTTTT.

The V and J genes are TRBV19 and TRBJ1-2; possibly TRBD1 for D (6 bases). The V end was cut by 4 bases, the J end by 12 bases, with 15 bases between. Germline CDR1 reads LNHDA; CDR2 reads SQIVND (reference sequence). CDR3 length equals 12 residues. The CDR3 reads CASSTTGQRHTF. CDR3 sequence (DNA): TGTGCCAGTAGTACGACCGGACAGCGACACACCTTC.

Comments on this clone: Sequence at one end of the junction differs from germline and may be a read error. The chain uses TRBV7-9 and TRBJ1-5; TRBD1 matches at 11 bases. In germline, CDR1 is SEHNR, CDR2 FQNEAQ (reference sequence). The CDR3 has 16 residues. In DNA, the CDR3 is TGTTCCAGCAGCTTAGGGACAGGGGGTGACAATCAGCCCCAGCATTTT. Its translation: CSSSLGTGGDNQPQHF.

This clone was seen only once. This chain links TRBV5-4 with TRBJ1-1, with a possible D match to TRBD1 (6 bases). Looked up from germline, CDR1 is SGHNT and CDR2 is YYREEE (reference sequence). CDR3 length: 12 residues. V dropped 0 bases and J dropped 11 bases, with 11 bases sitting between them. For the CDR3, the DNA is TGTGCCAGCAGCTTGGACAGGGTTGGGGCTTTCTTT. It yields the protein CASSLDRVGAFF.

CDR3 nucleotides: TGTGCCAGCAGTGAAGCCCCTCCAGGGGTCAATCAGCCCCAGCATTTT. Its translation: CASSEAPPGVNQPQHF. The V gene is TRBV6-1, the J gene TRBJ1-5; weak D call: TRBD1 (6 bases). Trimming pared 0 bases from V and 3 bases from J, leaving 12 bases between. Germline V gene lookup returns CDR1 MNHNS and CDR2 SASEGT. This CDR3 has 16 residues.

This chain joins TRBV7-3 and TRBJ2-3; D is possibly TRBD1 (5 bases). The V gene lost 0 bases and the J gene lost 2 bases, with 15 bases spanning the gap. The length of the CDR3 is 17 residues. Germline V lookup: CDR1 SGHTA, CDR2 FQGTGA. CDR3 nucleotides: TGTGCCAGCAGCTTAACGGGGCCCCGGACACCCACAGATACGCAGTATTTT. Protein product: CASSLTGPRTPTDTQYF.

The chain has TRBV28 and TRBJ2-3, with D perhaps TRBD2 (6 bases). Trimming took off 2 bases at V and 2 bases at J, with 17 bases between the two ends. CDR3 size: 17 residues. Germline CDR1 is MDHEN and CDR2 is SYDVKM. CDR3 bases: TGTGCCAGCAGTTTAGGGTCAGGGAGGATTTTCACAGATACGCAGTATTTT. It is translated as CASSLGSGRIFTDTQYF.

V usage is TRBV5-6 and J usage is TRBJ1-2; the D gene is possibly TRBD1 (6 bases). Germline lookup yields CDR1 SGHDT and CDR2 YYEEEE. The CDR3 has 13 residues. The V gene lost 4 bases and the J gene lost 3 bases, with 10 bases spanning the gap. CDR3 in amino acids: CASSHRADYGYTF. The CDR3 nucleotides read TGTGCCAGCAGCCACAGGGCTGACTATGGCTACACCTTC.

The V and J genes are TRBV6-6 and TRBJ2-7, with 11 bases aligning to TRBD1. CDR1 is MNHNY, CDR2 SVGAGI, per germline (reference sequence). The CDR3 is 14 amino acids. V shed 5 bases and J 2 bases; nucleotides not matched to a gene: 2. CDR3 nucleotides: TGTGCCAGCAGTCAGGGACAGGGGGCCTACGAGCAGTACTTC. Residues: CASSQGQGAYEQYF.

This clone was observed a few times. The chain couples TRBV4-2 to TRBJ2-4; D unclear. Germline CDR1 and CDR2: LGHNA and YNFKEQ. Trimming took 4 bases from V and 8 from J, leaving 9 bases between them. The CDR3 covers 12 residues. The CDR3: CASSPSADIQYF. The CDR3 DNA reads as TGTGCCAGCAGCCCCAGTGCTGACATTCAGTACTTC.

The DNA for the CDR3 is TGCGCCAGCAGCTTAGGGACTTCAACTCAAGAGACCCAGTACTTC. This codes for CASSLGTSTQETQYF. This chain joins TRBV5-1 and TRBJ2-5; a possible D gene is TRBD2 (6 bases). Germline lookup yields CDR1 SGHRS and CDR2 YFSETQ. This CDR3 comprises 15 residues. V was clipped by 2 bases and J by 2 bases, with 13 bases between them.

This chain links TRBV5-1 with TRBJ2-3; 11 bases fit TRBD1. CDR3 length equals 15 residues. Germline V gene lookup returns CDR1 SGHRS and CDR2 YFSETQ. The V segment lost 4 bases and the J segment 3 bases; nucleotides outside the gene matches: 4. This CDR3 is CASSGGQGVTDTQYF. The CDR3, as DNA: TGCGCCAGCAGCGGGGGACAGGGGGTTACAGATACGCAGTATTTT.

The CDR3 DNA sequence: TGCAGCGTTGAACCCCAGGTCTCTAACTATGGCTACACCTTC. It specifies CSVEPQVSNYGYTF. The chain combines TRBV29-1 with TRBJ1-2; D remains ambiguous. This CDR3 has 14 amino acids. The V end was cut by 2 bases, the J end by 0 bases, with 10 bases between. Germline loops: CDR1 SQVTM, CDR2 ANQGSEA.

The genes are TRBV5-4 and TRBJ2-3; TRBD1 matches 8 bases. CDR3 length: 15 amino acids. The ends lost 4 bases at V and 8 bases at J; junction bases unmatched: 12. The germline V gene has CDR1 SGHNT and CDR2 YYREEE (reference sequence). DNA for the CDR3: TGTGCCAGCAGCCCCGGGGGTCGAACAGGGGGTACGCAGTATTTT. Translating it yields CASSPGGRTGGTQYF.

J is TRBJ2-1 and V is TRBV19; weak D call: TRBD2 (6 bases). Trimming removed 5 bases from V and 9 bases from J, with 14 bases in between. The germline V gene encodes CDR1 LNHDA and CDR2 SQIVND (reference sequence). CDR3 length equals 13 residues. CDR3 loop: CASSSQGGGEQFF. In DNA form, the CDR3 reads TGTGCCAGTAGTTCCCAGGGAGGAGGTGAGCAGTTCTTC.

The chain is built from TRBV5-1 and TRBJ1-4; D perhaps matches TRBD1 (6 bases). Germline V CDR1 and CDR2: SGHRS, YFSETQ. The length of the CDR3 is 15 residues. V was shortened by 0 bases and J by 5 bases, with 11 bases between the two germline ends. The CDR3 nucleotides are TGCGCCAGCAGCTTGGGTGGACAGAGAAATGAAAAACTGTTTTTT. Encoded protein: CASSLGGQRNEKLFF.

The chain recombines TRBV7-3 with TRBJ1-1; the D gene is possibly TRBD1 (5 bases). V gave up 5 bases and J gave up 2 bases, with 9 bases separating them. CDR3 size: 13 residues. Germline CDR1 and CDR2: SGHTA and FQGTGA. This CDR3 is CASSRGGNTEAFF. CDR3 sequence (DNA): TGTGCCAGCAGCCGCGGGGGAAACACTGAAGCTTTCTTT.

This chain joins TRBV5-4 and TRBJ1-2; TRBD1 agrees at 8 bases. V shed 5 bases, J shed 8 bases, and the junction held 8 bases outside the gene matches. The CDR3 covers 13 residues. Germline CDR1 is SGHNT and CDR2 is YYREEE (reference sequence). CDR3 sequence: CASSLLRDRGYTF. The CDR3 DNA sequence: TGTGCCAGCAGTCTGCTAAGGGACAGGGGCTACACCTTC.

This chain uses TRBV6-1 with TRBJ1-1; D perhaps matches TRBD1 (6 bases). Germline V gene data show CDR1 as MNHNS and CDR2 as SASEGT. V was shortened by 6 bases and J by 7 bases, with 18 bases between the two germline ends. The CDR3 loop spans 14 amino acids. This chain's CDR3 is CASRYLQGNSEAFF. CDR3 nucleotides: TGTGCCAGCAGGTACCTACAGGGTAATAGTGAAGCTTTCTTT.

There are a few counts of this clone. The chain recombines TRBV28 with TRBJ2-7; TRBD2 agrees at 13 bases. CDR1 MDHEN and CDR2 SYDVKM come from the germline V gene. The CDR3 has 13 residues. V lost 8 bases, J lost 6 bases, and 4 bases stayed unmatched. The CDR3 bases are TGTGCCAGCGAACTAGCGGGGGGGCGCGAGCAGTACTTC. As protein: CASELAGGREQYF.

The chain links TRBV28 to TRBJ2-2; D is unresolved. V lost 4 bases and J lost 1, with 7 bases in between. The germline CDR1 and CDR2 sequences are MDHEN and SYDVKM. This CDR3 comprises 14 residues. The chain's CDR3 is CASSSPGNTGELFF. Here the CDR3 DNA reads TGTGCCAGCAGTTCTCCGGGGAACACCGGGGAGCTGTTTTTT.

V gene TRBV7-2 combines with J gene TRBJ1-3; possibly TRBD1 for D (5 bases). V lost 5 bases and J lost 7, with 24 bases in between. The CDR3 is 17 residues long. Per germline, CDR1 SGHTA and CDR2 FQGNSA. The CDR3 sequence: CASSPRRGSARFNTIYF. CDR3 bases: TGTGCCAGCAGCCCGCGGCGGGGGTCCGCACGGTTCAACACCATATATTTT.

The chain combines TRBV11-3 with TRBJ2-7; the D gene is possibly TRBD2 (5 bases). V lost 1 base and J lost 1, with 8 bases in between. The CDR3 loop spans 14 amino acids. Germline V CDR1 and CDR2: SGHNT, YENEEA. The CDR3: CASSLGRGSYEQYF. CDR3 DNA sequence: TGTGCCAGCAGCTTAGGGCGAGGGTCCTACGAGCAGTACTTC.

The CDR3 loop reads CASTPSQGNGYGYTF. CDR3 DNA sequence: TGTGCCAGCACCCCTTCTCAGGGTAACGGCTATGGCTACACCTTC. The chain carries TRBV28 and TRBJ1-2; D possibly corresponds to TRBD1 (5 bases). The V end lost 7 bases, the J end lost 4 bases, and 19 bases lay between the germline ends. The CDR3 runs 15 residues. Germline V lookup: CDR1 MDHEN, CDR2 SYDVKM.

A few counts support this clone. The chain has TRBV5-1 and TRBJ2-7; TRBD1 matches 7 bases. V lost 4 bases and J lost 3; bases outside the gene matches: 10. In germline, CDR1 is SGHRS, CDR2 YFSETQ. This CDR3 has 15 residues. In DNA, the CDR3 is TGCGCCAGCAGCCCGGGACAGAGCTACATCTACGAGCAGTACTTC. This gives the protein CASSPGQSYIYEQYF.

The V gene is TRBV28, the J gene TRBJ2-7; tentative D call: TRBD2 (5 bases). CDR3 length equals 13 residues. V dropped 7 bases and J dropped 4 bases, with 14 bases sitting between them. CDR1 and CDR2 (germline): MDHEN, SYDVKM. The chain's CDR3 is CASISDRGYEQYF. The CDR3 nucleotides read TGTGCCAGCATCTCGGACCGGGGATACGAGCAGTACTTC.

CDR3 loop: CASSANRAGADTQYF. In nucleotides, the CDR3 is TGTGCCAGCAGCGCTAACAGGGCCGGAGCAGATACGCAGTATTTT. This chain links TRBV9 with TRBJ2-3, with D perhaps matching TRBD1 (6 bases). Germline CDR1 is SGDLS and CDR2 is YYNGEE. V lost 3 bases and J lost 4, with 15 bases in between. The CDR3 consists of 15 residues.

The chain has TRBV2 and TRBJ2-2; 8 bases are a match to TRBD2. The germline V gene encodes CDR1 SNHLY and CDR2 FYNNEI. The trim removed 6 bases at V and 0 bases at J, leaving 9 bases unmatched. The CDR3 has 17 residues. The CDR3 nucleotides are TGTGCCAGCAGGCCCCCTGCGGGGGGAACGAACACCGGGGAGCTGTTTTTT. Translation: CASRPPAGGTNTGELFF.

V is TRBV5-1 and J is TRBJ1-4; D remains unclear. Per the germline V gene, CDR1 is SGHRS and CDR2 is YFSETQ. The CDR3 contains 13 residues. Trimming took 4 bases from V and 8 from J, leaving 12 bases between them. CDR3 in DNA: TGCGCCAGCAGCCCCGACGGGTTGGAAAAACTGTTTTTT. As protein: CASSPDGLEKLFF.

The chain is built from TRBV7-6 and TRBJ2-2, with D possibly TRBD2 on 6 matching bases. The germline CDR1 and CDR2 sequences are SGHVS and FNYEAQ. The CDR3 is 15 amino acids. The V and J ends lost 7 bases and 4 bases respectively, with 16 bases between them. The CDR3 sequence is CASNGGQRGTGELFF. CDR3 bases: TGTGCCAGCAACGGGGGTCAGCGTGGCACCGGGGAGCTGTTTTTT.

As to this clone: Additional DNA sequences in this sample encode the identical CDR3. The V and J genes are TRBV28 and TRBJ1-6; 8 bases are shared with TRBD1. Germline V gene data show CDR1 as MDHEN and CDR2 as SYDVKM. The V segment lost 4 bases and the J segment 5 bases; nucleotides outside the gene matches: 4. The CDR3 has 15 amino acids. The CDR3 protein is CASSSGQGNNSPLHF. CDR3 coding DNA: TGTGCCAGCAGTTCAGGACAGGGAAATAATTCACCCCTCCACTTT.

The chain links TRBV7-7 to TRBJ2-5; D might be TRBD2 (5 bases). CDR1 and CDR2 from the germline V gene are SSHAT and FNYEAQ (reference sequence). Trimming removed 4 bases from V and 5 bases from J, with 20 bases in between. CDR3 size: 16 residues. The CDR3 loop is CASSSGVHPGLETQYF. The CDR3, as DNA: TGTGCCAGCAGCTCCGGGGTCCATCCGGGTTTGGAGACCCAGTACTTC.